This TCR beta chain was recovered during a study of blood T cell repertoires in COVID-19. Study overall: From the United States, Italy and Spain came samples of acute and convalescent COVID-19. Nucleic acid was either cDNA or gDNA, and it came from T cells, B-cell-depleted T cells, or PBMCs.

Per the study methods: Counts of nucleated cells, estimated from reference gene primer amplification, were obtained. TCRdb's table, derived via immunoSEQ multiplex PCR, lists solely in-frame clones and lacks some. The V and J calls and clone size were taken over from that table, and D and trimming were inferred from the DNA. The sample lists almost 200,000 clones, just under 85% occurring once. Seattle-derived patients entered the study during active infection and were followed longitudinally. There are 14 residues in the CDR3. The V end lost 5 bases, the J end lost 0 bases, and 9 bases lay between the germline ends. The germline V gene encodes CDR1 SGHTA and CDR2 FQGNSA.

The TCR comes from a man in his fifties or sixties with COVID-19, enrolled during active disease. Sample: peripheral blood. The chain employs TRBV7-2 and TRBJ2-3; TRBD2 might be the D (5 bases). This CDR3 reads CASSPTGSTDTQYF. The CDR3 DNA sequence: TGTGCCAGCAGCCCAACGGGAAGCACAGATACGCAGTATTTT.